These T cell receptor beta chains were read from a single sample in a study of T cell responses to AZD1222 COVID-19 vaccine. Produced via immunoSEQ multiplex PCR; TCRdb's table is partial and in-frame only. Of roughly 160,000 clones detected, 92% appear once; the ten largest clones hold 1% to 1.5%. The source was peripheral blood, collected 28 days after the second AZD1222 dose. The receptors derive from an adult who received the AZD1222 COVID-19 vaccine. Both conserved end residues are part of each CDR3.

cdr3_aa j_call v_call
CASNLIQGQGQYF TRBJ2-5 TRBV2
CASSVTLTDTQYF TRBJ2-3 TRBV2
CASSQPAGGEKLFF TRBJ1-4 TRBV4-1
CASSSTGTRDTGELFF TRBJ2-2 TRBV7-9
CASSSDSNNYGYTF TRBJ1-2 TRBV6-5
CASSKAPIRTAAYEQYF TRBJ2-7 TRBV21-1
CASSLKREVFETQYF TRBJ2-5 TRBV7-6
CASSYMGPNTEAFF TRBJ1-1 TRBV6-5
CASSKLLPDRGRTEAFF TRBJ1-1 TRBV21-1
CASRSQGEYGYTF TRBJ1-2 TRBV12-3/TRBV12-4
CSARSTDTQYF TRBJ2-3 TRBV20-1
CASSTGTSGSNEQFF TRBJ2-1 TRBV27
CASSRRTSGGDHTGELFF TRBJ2-2 TRBV11-2
CARNRDSNSGANVLTF TRBJ2-6 TRBV6-7
CASSLPQGTTYEQYF TRBJ2-7 TRBV5-1
CASSSSGALSTDTQYF TRBJ2-3 TRBV28
CASTPGELAVSTDTQYF TRBJ2-3 TRBV3-1/TRBV3-2
CSVETGGWVNTEAFF TRBJ1-1 TRBV29-1
CASSGSSYNEQFF TRBJ2-1 TRBV6-2/TRBV6-3
CATSDSNRGPASGYTF TRBJ1-2 TRBV24-1
CASSGGYEQYF TRBJ2-7 TRBV25-1
CATSRDPDQPQHF TRBJ1-5 TRBV15
CASSQVGSTYGYTF TRBJ1-2 TRBV4-2
CASSLAPYGSDTGELFF TRBJ2-2 TRBV7-8
CASSMGSGSGNTIYF TRBJ1-3 TRBV19
CASSLGTSGEQYF TRBJ2-7 TRBV27
CAWSGGRGRSYGYTF TRBJ1-2 TRBV30
CASSPTSGASGAQYF TRBJ2-5 TRBV11-2
CATSDPDRANEQYF TRBJ2-7 TRBV24-1
CSASEQTGEQYF TRBJ2-7 TRBV20-1
CASGLVRGTEAFF TRBJ1-1 TRBV12-5